The rows below give T cell receptor beta chains drawn from one sample of a study of blood T cell repertoires in COVID-19. Sequencing used immunoSEQ multiplex PCR; TCRdb keeps in-frame clones, though not all of them. The sample lists 350,000 or so clones, around 89% occurring once. The specimen was peripheral blood. Receptor source: a woman aged 25 to 39 with COVID-19, enrolled during active disease. Both conserved end residues are part of each CDR3. A D gene is named only where the DNA matches it firmly. Clone size is given for some rows only: seen once, a few or many times, or a class if the clone is expanded.

D gene: TRBD1; J gene: TRBJ2-7; clone size: few; V gene: TRBV4-1; CDR3 DNA: TGCGCCAGCAGCCTAGGGACAGGGGGCTCCGAGCAGTACTTC; CDR3 protein: CASSLGTGGSEQYF
D gene: NA; J gene: TRBJ2-1; clone size: NA; V gene: TRBV6-4; CDR3 DNA: TGTGCCAGCAGTGAGTCCTGGGGGGGCAGCAATGAGCAGTTCTTC; CDR3 protein: CASSESWGGSNEQFF
D gene: NA; J gene: TRBJ1-3; clone size: NA; V gene: TRBV5-1; CDR3 DNA: TGCGCCAGCAGCTTGGGGAGGGCCTCAACCTCTGGAAACACCATATATTTT; CDR3 protein: CASSLGRASTSGNTIYF
D gene: TRBD2; J gene: TRBJ2-5; clone size: NA; V gene: TRBV6-1; CDR3 DNA: TGTGCCACCAGACTAGCGGGAGTTCGGGAGACCCAGTACTTC; CDR3 protein: CATRLAGVRETQYF
D gene: TRBD1; J gene: TRBJ2-3; clone size: NA; V gene: TRBV11-2; CDR3 DNA: TGTGCCAGCAGCTTAGGACCGACAGGGGTAGGGCTCCTCACAGATACGCAGTATTTT; CDR3 protein: CASSLGPTGVGLLTDTQYF
D gene: NA; J gene: TRBJ1-5; clone size: NA; V gene: TRBV10-2; CDR3 DNA: TGCGCCAGCAGCGATACAGGTCTACTAAGTCAGCCCCAGCATTTT; CDR3 protein: CASSDTGLLSQPQHF
D gene: TRBD1; J gene: TRBJ1-5; clone size: NA; V gene: TRBV18; CDR3 DNA: TGTGCCAGCTCACCCGGACAGGCAGGGGCAAATCAGCCCCAGCATTTT; CDR3 protein: CASSPGQAGANQPQHF
D gene: NA; J gene: TRBJ2-3; clone size: NA; V gene: TRBV5-5; CDR3 DNA: TGTGCCAGCAGCTTGAGTGCCAGGAACACAGATACGCAGTATTTT; CDR3 protein: CASSLSARNTDTQYF
D gene: NA; J gene: TRBJ2-3; clone size: once; V gene: TRBV5-4; CDR3 DNA: TGTGCCAGCAGGCTGGGTGGGGAGGGCACAGATACGCAGTATTTT; CDR3 protein: CASRLGGEGTDTQYF
D gene: NA; J gene: TRBJ1-5; clone size: NA; V gene: TRBV27; CDR3 DNA: TGTGCCAGCAGTTTTATCGGAGTGTCGCAGCCCCAGCATTTT; CDR3 protein: CASSFIGVSQPQHF
D gene: TRBD2; J gene: TRBJ2-7; clone size: once; V gene: TRBV7-2; CDR3 DNA: TGTGCCAGCAGCTTAGCGTCGGGGGGACGCGACGAGCAGTACTTC; CDR3 protein: CASSLASGGRDEQYF
D gene: TRBD1; J gene: TRBJ2-5; clone size: NA; V gene: TRBV6-5; CDR3 DNA: TGTGCCAGCATCCCCTCAGGGGGTCTTCAAGAGACCCAGTACTTC; CDR3 protein: CASIPSGGLQETQYF
D gene: NA; J gene: TRBJ2-7; clone size: NA; V gene: TRBV2; CDR3 DNA: TGTGCCAGCAGTCCCCCTGGGAGTTACGAGCAGTACTTC; CDR3 protein: CASSPPGSYEQYF
D gene: NA; J gene: TRBJ2-1; clone size: once; V gene: TRBV7-9; CDR3 DNA: TGTGCCAGCAGCGGAGCTCCATACAATGAGCAGTTCTTC; CDR3 protein: CASSGAPYNEQFF
D gene: TRBD2; J gene: TRBJ2-3; clone size: NA; V gene: TRBV28; CDR3 DNA: TGTGCCAGCAGTGATCCGGGACTAGGTACTAGCACAGATACGCAGTATTTT; CDR3 protein: CASSDPGLGTSTDTQYF
D gene: NA; J gene: TRBJ1-5; clone size: NA; V gene: TRBV4-1; CDR3 DNA: TGCGCCAGCAGCCACATTTCAGGGGCGGGTCAGCCCCAGCATTTT; CDR3 protein: CASSHISGAGQPQHF
D gene: NA; J gene: TRBJ1-5; clone size: NA; V gene: TRBV19; CDR3 DNA: TGTGCCAGTAGTATGATTGGAGGGCTAAATCAGCCCCAGCATTTT; CDR3 protein: CASSMIGGLNQPQHF
D gene: NA; J gene: TRBJ1-5; clone size: NA; V gene: TRBV5-1; CDR3 DNA: TGCGCCAGCAGCTTGGAGGGCAGGGAGGAGCCCCAGCATTTT; CDR3 protein: CASSLEGREEPQHF
D gene: TRBD1; J gene: TRBJ1-3; clone size: NA; V gene: TRBV28; CDR3 DNA: TGTGCCAGCACCATTGCAGGGGGCTTCGTTGGAAACACCATATATTTT; CDR3 protein: CASTIAGGFVGNTIYF
D gene: NA; J gene: TRBJ1-2; clone size: NA; V gene: TRBV4-1; CDR3 DNA: TGCGCCAGCAGCCAATTCCACCTAAACGCGTATGGCTACACCTTC; CDR3 protein: CASSQFHLNAYGYTF
D gene: TRBD1; J gene: TRBJ2-1; clone size: once; V gene: TRBV7-2; CDR3 DNA: TGTGCCAGCAGACCGGACAGGGGTACCTACAATGAGCAGTTCTTC; CDR3 protein: CASRPDRGTYNEQFF
D gene: TRBD1; J gene: TRBJ1-1; clone size: once; V gene: TRBV7-9; CDR3 DNA: TGTGCCAGCGCGAGAATTACAGGGGACACTGAAGCTTTCTTT; CDR3 protein: CASARITGDTEAFF
D gene: NA; J gene: TRBJ1-1; clone size: NA; V gene: TRBV28; CDR3 DNA: TGTGCCAGCTGCCAGTGGGGAGGGAAGACTGAAGCTTTCTTT; CDR3 protein: CASCQWGGKTEAFF
D gene: TRBD1; J gene: TRBJ1-3; clone size: NA; V gene: TRBV18; CDR3 DNA: TGTGCCAGCTCACCACCGGGACAGGGTTCGATTGCCATATATTTT; CDR3 protein: CASSPPGQGSIAIYF
D gene: NA; J gene: TRBJ1-5; clone size: NA; V gene: TRBV6-5; CDR3 DNA: TGTGCCAGCAGTTTTAGCGCTGACCAGCCCCAGCATTTT; CDR3 protein: CASSFSADQPQHF
D gene: TRBD1; J gene: TRBJ1-1; clone size: few; V gene: TRBV19; CDR3 DNA: TGTGCCAGTAGTATAATGGGACAGGTCACGAAAGCTTTCTTT; CDR3 protein: CASSIMGQVTKAFF
D gene: NA; J gene: TRBJ1-1; clone size: NA; V gene: TRBV18; CDR3 DNA: TGTGCCAGCTCACCGGCAGGGGCGGAATCTGAAGCTTTCTTT; CDR3 protein: CASSPAGAESEAFF
D gene: NA; J gene: TRBJ1-6; clone size: NA; V gene: TRBV18; CDR3 DNA: TGTGCCAGCTCACCACTCGGGAGGCAGCTAAGCTCCTATAATTCACCCCTCCACTTT; CDR3 protein: CASSPLGRQLSSYNSPLHF
D gene: NA; J gene: TRBJ1-1; clone size: few; V gene: TRBV6-5; CDR3 DNA: TGTGCCAGCAGGCGGGGTCTCCATGAAGCTTTCTTT; CDR3 protein: CASRRGLHEAFF
D gene: NA; J gene: TRBJ2-7; clone size: NA; V gene: TRBV19; CDR3 DNA: TGTGCCAGTAGATCCCCAGGGGAGGGGGTTTACGAGCAGTACTTC; CDR3 protein: CASRSPGEGVYEQYF
D gene: TRBD1; J gene: TRBJ2-2; clone size: NA; V gene: TRBV29-1; CDR3 DNA: TGCAGCGTGGCAGCGGAGGGGGTGTCGGACAGGGTTTACACCGGGGAGCTGTTTTTT; CDR3 protein: CSVAAEGVSDRVYTGELFF
D gene: TRBD2; J gene: TRBJ2-3; clone size: NA; V gene: TRBV5-6; CDR3 DNA: TGTGCCAGCAGCACGGGACGGGGGGCAGATACGCAGTATTTT; CDR3 protein: CASSTGRGADTQYF
D gene: NA; J gene: TRBJ1-2; clone size: NA; V gene: TRBV7-8; CDR3 DNA: TGTGCCAGCAGCCCTAGGCGAGGGCGGACAGAGGCTAACTATGGCTACACCTTC; CDR3 protein: CASSPRRGRTEANYGYTF
D gene: NA; J gene: TRBJ1-5; clone size: NA; V gene: TRBV28; CDR3 DNA: TGTGCCAGCAGTTTGCGCCCGGGGGGAGGCGGGAATCAGCCCCAGCATTTT; CDR3 protein: CASSLRPGGGGNQPQHF
D gene: NA; J gene: TRBJ2-2; clone size: NA; V gene: TRBV6-5; CDR3 DNA: TGTGCCAGCAGTTCGGGGTACAGCGGGGAGCTGTTTTTT; CDR3 protein: CASSSGYSGELFF
D gene: TRBD1; J gene: TRBJ2-1; clone size: NA; V gene: TRBV7-9; CDR3 DNA: TGTGCCAGCAGCCCGGGACAGGGAGGGGATGAGCAGTTCTTC; CDR3 protein: CASSPGQGGDEQFF
D gene: NA; J gene: TRBJ2-2; clone size: NA; V gene: TRBV4-3; CDR3 DNA: TGCGCCAGCAGCCCAGGGTATAGCACCGGGGAGCTGTTTTTT; CDR3 protein: CASSPGYSTGELFF
D gene: TRBD1; J gene: TRBJ2-3; clone size: NA; V gene: TRBV2; CDR3 DNA: TGTGCCAGCTGCCGGGACAGGGGGTCAGATACGCAGTATTTT; CDR3 protein: CASCRDRGSDTQYF
D gene: NA; J gene: TRBJ1-1; clone size: NA; V gene: TRBV5-6; CDR3 DNA: TGTGCCAGCAGCTTGGACAGCAGTGAAGCTTTCTTT; CDR3 protein: CASSLDSSEAFF
D gene: NA; J gene: TRBJ1-5; clone size: NA; V gene: TRBV21-1; CDR3 DNA: TGTGCCAGCAGCCCCCCTCGGACAGAGTCATATAGCAATCAGCCCCAGCATTTT; CDR3 protein: CASSPPRTESYSNQPQHF
D gene: TRBD1; J gene: TRBJ1-4; clone size: NA; V gene: TRBV2; CDR3 DNA: TGTGCCAGCAGCCCCCGGGACAGGGGCTTTAATGAAAAACTGTTTTTT; CDR3 protein: CASSPRDRGFNEKLFF
D gene: TRBD1; J gene: TRBJ1-5; clone size: NA; V gene: TRBV19; CDR3 DNA: TGTGCCAGTAGTACCGGACAGGGGGCATCTCAGCCCCAGCATTTT; CDR3 protein: CASSTGQGASQPQHF
D gene: NA; J gene: TRBJ1-2; clone size: NA; V gene: TRBV18; CDR3 DNA: TGTGCCAGCTCACCCCGAGAGTTCGACTATGGCTACACCTTC; CDR3 protein: CASSPREFDYGYTF
D gene: TRBD2; J gene: TRBJ2-1; clone size: once; V gene: TRBV7-9; CDR3 DNA: TGTGCCAGCAGCGACCGACTAGCGGGGGGGACTAGCTCCTACAATGAGCAGTTCTTC; CDR3 protein: CASSDRLAGGTSSYNEQFF
D gene: NA; J gene: TRBJ1-5; clone size: NA; V gene: TRBV28; CDR3 DNA: TGTGCCAGCAAAGGACACGGCGGTAAAGGGCAGCCCCAGCATTTT; CDR3 protein: CASKGHGGKGQPQHF
D gene: NA; J gene: TRBJ2-1; clone size: NA; V gene: TRBV19; CDR3 DNA: TGTGCCAGTAGTATACCCGGGAGCTCCTACAATGAGCAGTTCTTC; CDR3 protein: CASSIPGSSYNEQFF
D gene: NA; J gene: TRBJ1-2; clone size: NA; V gene: TRBV27; CDR3 DNA: TGTGCCAGCAGTTTATCAGCGGGGGGCGGGGGCTACACCTTC; CDR3 protein: CASSLSAGGGGYTF
D gene: NA; J gene: TRBJ2-7; clone size: NA; V gene: TRBV2; CDR3 DNA: TGTGCCAGCAGTGAAGACCCGACAGCTTCCTACGAGCAGTACTTC; CDR3 protein: CASSEDPTASYEQYF
D gene: TRBD1; J gene: TRBJ1-1; clone size: NA; V gene: TRBV19; CDR3 DNA: TGTGCCAGTAGTACCAGACAGGGCAACACTGAAGCTTTCTTT; CDR3 protein: CASSTRQGNTEAFF
D gene: NA; J gene: TRBJ1-1; clone size: NA; V gene: TRBV6-2/TRBV6-3; CDR3 DNA: TGTGCCAGCAGTGTGACAGGAGGTTACACTGAAGCTTTCTTT; CDR3 protein: CASSVTGGYTEAFF
D gene: NA; J gene: TRBJ2-1; clone size: NA; V gene: TRBV5-4; CDR3 DNA: TGTGCCAGCAGCCCGGTACTCTCGAATGAGCAGTTCTTC; CDR3 protein: CASSPVLSNEQFF
D gene: NA; J gene: TRBJ1-3; clone size: NA; V gene: TRBV7-9; CDR3 DNA: TGTGCCAGCAGCTCCTACCACAGGGCCAGGGGAAACACCATATATTTT; CDR3 protein: CASSSYHRARGNTIYF
D gene: TRBD1; J gene: TRBJ1-6; clone size: NA; V gene: TRBV5-1; CDR3 DNA: TGCGCCAGCAGCTTGTCGGGACAGGGAATGGCACCCCTCCACTTT; CDR3 protein: CASSLSGQGMAPLHF
D gene: TRBD2; J gene: TRBJ2-1; clone size: NA; V gene: TRBV19; CDR3 DNA: TGTGCCAGTAGTACCCTAGCGGGGGGATACAATGAGCAGTTCTTC; CDR3 protein: CASSTLAGGYNEQFF
D gene: NA; J gene: TRBJ2-7; clone size: NA; V gene: TRBV3-1/TRBV3-2; CDR3 DNA: TGTGCCAGCAGCCAAGATTTCCAGGGGCCCTACGAGCAGTACTTC; CDR3 protein: CASSQDFQGPYEQYF